This T cell receptor beta chain was recovered during a study of cytomegalovirus exposure and HLA in healthy donors. Study results and caveats: Overall, roughly 150 TCR beta chains were annotated as cytomegalovirus-associated.

The PCR ran on 60 Vbeta and 13 Jbeta primers. Using immunoSEQ multiplex PCR, the repertoire was profiled, and TCRdb retains in-frame clones only, with some absent. The table shows more than 110,000 clones, with 78% occurring only once. There are 14 residues in the CDR3. The junction had 10 bases not matched to a gene; V was cut back by 4 bases and J by 8 bases. CDR1 is SGHRS, CDR2 YFSETQ, per germline. This clone occurred a few times. No antigen is known for it. The rearrangement joins TRBV5-1 to TRBJ1-2; 8 bases agree with TRBD1. The clonotype originates from a male donor in good health and CMV-seronegative. The sequenced sample was PBMCs. The CDR3 DNA follows: TGCGCCAGCAGCCCTCCGGACAGGGTGGGGGGCTACACCTTC. It translates to CASSPPDRVGGYTF.